A single sample gave rise to the 10 T cell receptor beta chains below, sequenced in a study of T cell responses to AZD1222 COVID-19 vaccine. The repertoire was sequenced with immunoSEQ multiplex PCR; TCRdb's copy has only in-frame clones and lacks some. The table has tens of thousands of clones, roughly 90% seen once. The input for sequencing was peripheral blood, taken 28 days after the second AZD1222 dose. These TCRs come from an adult who received the AZD1222 COVID-19 vaccine.

This sequence joins TRBV19 and TRBJ1-2, with 8 bases aligning to TRBD1. From germline, CDR1 is LNHDA and CDR2 SQIVND (reference sequence). The CDR3 extends over 13 amino acids. Trimming at V came to 6 bases and at J to 8 bases, leaving 8 bases not matched to a gene. DNA of the CDR3: TGTGCCAGTAGCCGGACAGGGCTAGACGGCTACACCTTC. Its protein is CASSRTGLDGYTF.

Only one count was recorded for this clone. The chain joins TRBV6-5 to TRBJ1-4, with D maybe TRBD1 (5 bases). Germline V gene data show CDR1 as MNHEY and CDR2 as SVGAGI. V shed 6 bases and J shed 6 bases, with 14 bases lying between them. The length of the CDR3 is 14 residues. For the CDR3, the DNA is TGTGCCAGCAGCCCCGGGGGGAGGCATGAAAAACTGTTTTTT. Its protein is CASSPGGRHEKLFF.

CDR3: CAMSGTSDTQYF. CDR3 coding DNA: TGTGCCATGAGCGGAACTAGTGATACGCAGTATTTT. This chain connects TRBV10-3 to TRBJ2-3, with D possibly matching TRBD2 (5 bases). The CDR3 totals 12 residues. The ends were cut back, 9 bases at V and 6 bases at J, with 13 bases in the middle. Germline CDR1 is ENHRY and CDR2 is SYGVKD.

In DNA form, the CDR3 reads TGTGCCAGCAGTGAAGCGCTCGTCAGGAGGGACGAAAAACTGTTTTTT. Translating gives CASSEALVRRDEKLFF. The chain is built from TRBV2 and TRBJ1-4; D might be TRBD1 (5 bases). The length of the CDR3 is 16 residues. The V end was cut by 0 bases, the J end by 8 bases, with 16 bases between. Germline V gene sequence: CDR1 SNHLY, CDR2 FYNNEI.

This rearrangement joins TRBV7-9 to TRBJ2-7, with 7 bases that match TRBD1. Trimming took 5 bases from V and 0 from J; bases not matched to a gene: 4. The CDR3 sequence is 14 residues long. Per germline, CDR1 SEHNR and CDR2 FQNEAQ (reference sequence). CDR3 loop: CASSARDSSYEQYF. For the CDR3, the DNA is TGTGCCAGCAGCGCCCGGGACAGCTCCTACGAGCAGTACTTC.

The chain couples TRBV19 to TRBJ2-1, with 7 bases lining up with TRBD2. V was clipped by 7 bases and J by 4 bases; unmatched bases: 10. Germline CDR1 is LNHDA and CDR2 is SQIVND (reference sequence). This CDR3 contains 15 residues. CDR3 protein: CASIGGSVSYNEQFF. CDR3 sequence (DNA): TGTGCCAGTATTGGCGGGAGCGTTTCTTACAATGAGCAGTTCTTC.

This clone showed up just once. The V gene is TRBV7-8, the J gene TRBJ2-3; TRBD2 is a possible D gene (6 bases). V dropped 4 bases and J dropped 5 bases, with 16 bases sitting between them. Per the germline V gene, CDR1 is SGHVS and CDR2 is FQNEAQ. The CDR3 contains 15 residues. CDR3 loop: CASSSRDWLGDTQYF. The CDR3 coding sequence is TGTGCCAGCAGCTCCCGGGACTGGCTCGGAGATACGCAGTATTTT.

In DNA, the CDR3 is TGTGCCTGGGCCGAACTAGGACTATCTGCTTTCTTT. Translation: CAWAELGLSAFF. This chain connects TRBV30 to TRBJ1-1; D is undetermined. Germline-derived CDR1 and CDR2 are GTSNPN and SVGIG (reference sequence). Trimming left V 5 bases short and J 11 bases short, with 18 bases between. The CDR3 totals 12 residues.

Concerning this clone: The junction differs from germline at one of its ends, possibly a read error. The chain recombines TRBV5-1 with TRBJ2-2; D is possibly TRBD1 or TRBD2 (6 bases each). The germline CDR1 and CDR2 sequences are SGHRS and YFSETQ. The CDR3 covers 13 residues. The CDR3 loop reads CASSLAGARGAVF. The CDR3 DNA is TGCGCCAGCAGCTTGGCGGGGGCCCGGGGAGCTGTTTTT.

This chain links TRBV28 with TRBJ2-3; D gene ambiguous. Trimming removed 3 bases at V and 0 bases at J, with 16 bases between. This CDR3 region has 17 residues. Germline V lookup: CDR1 MDHEN, CDR2 SYDVKM. The CDR3 region is CASSLPGSPGSTDTQYF. The DNA of the CDR3 is TGTGCCAGCAGTTTGCCCGGATCTCCGGGCAGCACAGATACGCAGTATTTT.